A selection of T cell receptor beta chains follows, all from one sample in a study of blood T cell repertoires in COVID-19. Sequenced by immunoSEQ multiplex PCR; TCRdb stores in-frame clones only, minus some. Counted here are about 180,000 clones, just under 90% occurring once; the ten biggest clones make up approximately 12%. The sample consisted of peripheral blood. The origin of the receptors is a woman in her 70s with COVID-19, enrolled during active disease. The CDR3 runs from the conserved cysteine through the conserved F or W. A D gene is named only where the DNA matches it firmly. The size of a clone is reported for some rows only, either as once, few or many, or as a class for expanded clones.

v_call	clone_size	j_call	d_call	cdr3_aa	cdr3_nt
TRBV11-3	NA	TRBJ2-5	TRBD2	CASSLEASGISGETQYF	TGTGCCAGCAGCTTAGAGGCTAGCGGGATTTCGGGAGAGACCCAGTACTTC
TRBV5-1	NA	TRBJ2-7	TRBD2	CASSRTSGDSYEQYF	TGCGCCAGCAGCCGGACTAGCGGGGACTCCTACGAGCAGTACTTC
TRBV10-2	NA	TRBJ2-1	NA	CASTFPGTEQFF	TGCGCCAGCACCTTTCCGGGGACAGAGCAGTTCTTC
TRBV19	NA	TRBJ1-1	NA	CASNPGGNTEAFF	TGTGCCAGTAACCCCGGGGGAAACACTGAAGCTTTCTTT
TRBV6-5	NA	TRBJ2-7	TRBD1	CASNRGPSYYEQYF	TGTGCCAGCAATAGGGGGCCATCTTATTACGAGCAGTACTTC
TRBV7-9	NA	TRBJ1-2	TRBD1	CASSLAGGDGYTF	TGTGCCAGCAGCTTAGCAGGGGGCGATGGCTACACCTTC
TRBV19	NA	TRBJ2-7	TRBD2	CASSLSTSLDEQYF	TGTGCCAGTAGTTTATCGACTAGCTTGGACGAGCAGTACTTC
TRBV6-5	many	TRBJ1-5	TRBD1	CASSLGTGLNQPQHF	TGTGCCAGCAGCCTAGGGACAGGCCTAAATCAGCCCCAGCATTTT
TRBV11-3	NA	TRBJ1-2	TRBD1	CASSRGVGQQTDYGYTF	TGTGCCAGCAGCCGTGGGGTGGGACAGCAGACCGACTATGGCTACACCTTC
TRBV18	once	TRBJ2-7	NA	CASSPAGSPLEQYF	TGTGCCAGCTCACCAGCCGGGAGCCCCCTCGAGCAGTACTTC
TRBV14	NA	TRBJ2-3	NA	CASNPGGLPQYF	TGTGCCAGCAATCCCGGAGGGCTCCCGCAGTATTTT
TRBV9	NA	TRBJ2-1	TRBD2	CASSEGLASVNEQFF	TGTGCCAGCAGCGAGGGACTAGCTTCCGTCAATGAGCAGTTCTTC
TRBV5-1	NA	TRBJ2-1	TRBD1	CASSIGQGFNEQFF	TGCGCCAGCAGCATCGGACAGGGTTTCAATGAGCAGTTCTTC
TRBV4-2	few	TRBJ2-7	TRBD2	CASSQDRTSGYEQYF	TGTGCCAGCAGCCAAGACAGGACTAGCGGCTACGAGCAGTACTTC
TRBV5-1	NA	TRBJ1-5	NA	CASSQGGGNQPQHF	TGCGCCAGCAGCCAAGGGGGGGGGAATCAGCCCCAGCATTTT
TRBV28	NA	TRBJ2-7	TRBD2	CASSSGGAQQSYEQYF	TGTGCCAGCAGTTCCGGGGGGGCTCAGCAATCCTACGAGCAGTACTTC
TRBV12-3/TRBV12-4	NA	TRBJ2-5	NA	CASSFGRGKTQYF	TGTGCCAGCAGTTTTGGCAGGGGTAAGACCCAGTACTTC
TRBV5-1	few	TRBJ1-1	NA	CASSLFSNTEAFF	TGCGCCAGCAGCTTGTTTAGTAACACTGAAGCTTTCTTT
TRBV9	NA	TRBJ2-1	TRBD1	CASSVGPGGFEQFF	TGTGCCAGCAGCGTAGGTCCAGGGGGCTTTGAGCAGTTCTTC
TRBV19	NA	TRBJ2-7	TRBD1	CASSTGQGAGYEQYF	TGTGCCAGTAGTACGGGACAGGGGGCTGGCTACGAGCAGTACTTC
TRBV5-5	few	TRBJ2-3	TRBD2	CASGTSGRGRTDTQYF	TGTGCCAGTGGGACTAGCGGGAGAGGTAGGACAGATACGCAGTATTTT
TRBV7-2	NA	TRBJ2-7	TRBD2	CASSPWRELYEQYF	TGTGCCAGCAGCCCATGGCGGGAGCTCTACGAGCAGTACTTC
TRBV7-2	NA	TRBJ2-5	NA	CASSRDFQETQYF	TGTGCCAGCAGCAGGGACTTCCAAGAGACCCAGTACTTC
TRBV7-9	NA	TRBJ2-3	TRBD2	CASSPESGRGTDTQYF	TGTGCCAGCAGCCCGGAAAGCGGGAGGGGCACAGATACGCAGTATTTT
TRBV5-1	NA	TRBJ2-1	NA	CASSSLFTSGGYNEQFF	TGCGCCAGCAGCTCCTTGTTTACTAGTGGGGGGTACAATGAGCAGTTCTTC
TRBV12-3/TRBV12-4	NA	TRBJ2-7	TRBD1	CASSLTTGAEQYF	TGTGCCAGCAGTCTAACGACAGGGGCCGAGCAGTACTTC
TRBV11-3	once	TRBJ1-1	NA	CASSSGGEGTEAFF	TGTGCCAGCAGCTCAGGAGGGGAAGGCACTGAAGCTTTCTTT
TRBV6-5	NA	TRBJ2-1	TRBD2	CATAGGTNGREFF	TGTGCCACCGCGGGCGGAACCAATGGGAGGGAGTTCTTC
TRBV20-1	NA	TRBJ2-1	NA	CSPYSGNEQFF	TGCAGTCCTTATAGCGGCAATGAGCAGTTCTTC
TRBV6-1	NA	TRBJ2-7	NA	CASSENRLSWEQYF	TGTGCCAGCAGTGAAAACAGGTTAAGTTGGGAGCAGTACTTC
TRBV29-1	NA	TRBJ2-5	TRBD1	CSAGGDRGFAQYF	TGCAGCGCGGGAGGGGACAGGGGTTTCGCCCAGTACTTC
TRBV2	NA	TRBJ2-7	TRBD1	CASSVDRPSSYEQYF	TGTGCCAGCAGTGTGGACAGGCCAAGCTCCTACGAGCAGTACTTC
TRBV5-4	NA	TRBJ1-2	NA	CASSLASPPNYGYTF	TGTGCCAGCAGCTTGGCGAGTCCCCCCAACTATGGCTACACCTTC
TRBV2	once	TRBJ1-1	TRBD1	CASSQQYPGQALAFF	TGTGCCAGCAGTCAACAGTATCCGGGACAGGCCTTAGCTTTCTTT
TRBV10-3	NA	TRBJ1-6	TRBD1	CAISGGDRENSPLHF	TGTGCCATCAGTGGGGGGGACAGGGAAAATTCACCCCTCCACTTT
TRBV5-1	NA	TRBJ2-5	NA	CASSLTGKFQETQYF	TGCGCCAGCAGCTTGACAGGAAAATTTCAAGAGACCCAGTACTTC
TRBV19	NA	TRBJ2-1	TRBD1	CASSPGQLDEQFF	TGTGCCAGTAGTCCGGGACAGTTAGATGAGCAGTTCTTC
TRBV6-4	NA	TRBJ2-3	NA	CASSDTPLTDTQYF	TGTGCCAGCAGTGACACTCCCCTCACAGATACGCAGTATTTT
TRBV28	NA	TRBJ2-5	NA	CASSLSGGWETQYF	TGTGCCAGCAGTTTATCCGGGGGTTGGGAGACCCAGTACTTC
TRBV11-2	NA	TRBJ1-2	NA	CASSVSPTDLNYGYTF	TGTGCCAGCAGCGTTTCTCCGACAGATTTAAACTATGGCTACACCTTC
TRBV9	NA	TRBJ1-4	NA	CASSTGREKLFF	TGTGCCAGCAGCACCGGGAGGGAAAAACTGTTTTTT
TRBV29-1	NA	TRBJ2-6	TRBD1	CSVRSGQAGANVLTF	TGCAGCGTCCGATCGGGACAGGCTGGGGCCAACGTCCTGACTTTC
TRBV4-3	NA	TRBJ1-5	TRBD1	CASSPSWGLQGFYSNQPQHF	TGCGCCAGCAGCCCCTCCTGGGGCTTACAGGGGTTCTATAGCAATCAGCCCCAGCATTTT
TRBV19	NA	TRBJ2-3	NA	CASSKQGFSTDTQYF	TGTGCCAGTAGTAAACAGGGCTTCAGCACAGATACGCAGTATTTT
TRBV20-1	NA	TRBJ2-5	NA	CSVIRQETQYF	TGCAGTGTAATCCGCCAAGAGACCCAGTACTTC
TRBV4-1	NA	TRBJ1-1	NA	CASSQGEGRNTEAFF	TGCGCCAGCAGCCAAGGAGAAGGGAGGAACACTGAAGCTTTCTTT
TRBV27	once	TRBJ1-6	TRBD1	CASSQTGTGNSPLHF	TGTGCCAGCAGTCAGACCGGGACAGGGAATTCACCCCTCCACTTT
TRBV27	NA	TRBJ1-1	NA	CASSSSDIAEAFF	TGTGCCAGCAGTTCCTCAGACATCGCTGAAGCTTTCTTT
TRBV6-2/TRBV6-3	NA	TRBJ2-3	NA	CASSPGGTDTQYF	TGTGCCAGCAGCCCCGGGGGCACAGATACGCAGTATTTT
TRBV7-9	NA	TRBJ1-2	NA	CALPGEHNYGYTF	TGTGCCCTCCCCGGGGAGCACAACTATGGCTACACCTTC
TRBV11-2	NA	TRBJ2-2	NA	CASSPRVAGELFF	TGTGCCAGCAGCCCCCGGGTCGCCGGGGAGCTGTTTTTT
TRBV3-1/TRBV3-2	NA	TRBJ1-1	NA	CASSQGHLNTEAFF	TGTGCCAGCAGCCAAGGACACCTGAACACTGAAGCTTTCTTT
TRBV6-5	NA	TRBJ2-7	NA	CASSYTLRATKYF	TGTGCCAGCAGTTATACGTTGAGGGCCACGAAGTACTTC
TRBV29-1	NA	TRBJ2-7	TRBD1	CSGQGAYEQYF	TGCAGCGGCCAGGGGGCCTACGAGCAGTACTTC
TRBV7-9	few	TRBJ1-6	NA	CASSLARRNSPLHF	TGTGCCAGCAGCTTAGCGAGGAGGAATTCACCCCTCCACTTT